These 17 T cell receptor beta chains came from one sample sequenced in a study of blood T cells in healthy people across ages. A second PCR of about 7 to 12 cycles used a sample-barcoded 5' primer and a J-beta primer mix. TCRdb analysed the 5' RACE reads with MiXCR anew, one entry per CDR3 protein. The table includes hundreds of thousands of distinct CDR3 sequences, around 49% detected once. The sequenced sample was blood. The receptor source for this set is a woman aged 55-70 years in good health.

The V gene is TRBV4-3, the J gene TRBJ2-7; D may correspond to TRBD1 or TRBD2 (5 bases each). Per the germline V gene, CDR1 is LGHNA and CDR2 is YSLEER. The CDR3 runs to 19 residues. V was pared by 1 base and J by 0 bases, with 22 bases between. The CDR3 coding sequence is TGCGCCAGCAGCCAAGGGACTGGGGCACAGAGAACGAGCTCCTACGAGCAGTACTTC. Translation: CASSQGTGAQRTSSYEQYF.

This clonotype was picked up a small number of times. CDR3 nucleotides: TGTGCCTCCCAGGGCGACATTCCCCCCTACGAGCAGTACTTC. It codes for CASQGDIPPYEQYF. The rearrangement joins TRBV10-3 to TRBJ2-7, with D perhaps matching TRBD1 (5 bases). The CDR3 has 14 residues. The germline CDR1 and CDR2 sequences are ENHRY and SYGVKD. The V gene lost 11 bases and the J gene lost 2 bases, with 19 bases spanning the gap.

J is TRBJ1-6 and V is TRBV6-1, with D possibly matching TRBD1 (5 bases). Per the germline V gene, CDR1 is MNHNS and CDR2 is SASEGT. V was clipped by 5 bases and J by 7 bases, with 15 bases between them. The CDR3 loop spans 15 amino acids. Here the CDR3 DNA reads TGTGCCAGCAGTTCCCCGGGACTGATGAATTCACCCCTCCACTTT. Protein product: CASSSPGLMNSPLHF.

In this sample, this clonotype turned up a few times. CDR3 sequence: CAWSVVGGEQFF. The CDR3, as DNA: TGTGCCTGGAGTGTAGTCGGGGGTGAGCAGTTCTTC. The chain joins TRBV30 to TRBJ2-1; weak D call: TRBD2 (6 bases). Germline CDR1 GTSNPN, CDR2 SVGIG (reference sequence). Trimming left V 0 bases short and J 9 bases short, with 9 bases between. The CDR3 consists of 12 residues.

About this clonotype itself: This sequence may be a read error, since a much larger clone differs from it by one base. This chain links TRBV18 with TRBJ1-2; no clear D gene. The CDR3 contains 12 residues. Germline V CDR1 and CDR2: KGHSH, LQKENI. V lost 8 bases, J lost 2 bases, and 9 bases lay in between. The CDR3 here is CASAGRNYGYTF. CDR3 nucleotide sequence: TGTGCCAGCGCCGGACGGAACTATGGCTACACCTTC.

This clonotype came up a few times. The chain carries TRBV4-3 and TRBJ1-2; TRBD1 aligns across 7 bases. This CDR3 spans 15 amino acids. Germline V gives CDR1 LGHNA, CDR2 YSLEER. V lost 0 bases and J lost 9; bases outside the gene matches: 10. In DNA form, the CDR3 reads TGCGCCAGCAGCCAAGATATTCAGACAGGGAGAAGCTACACCTTC. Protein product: CASSQDIQTGRSYTF.

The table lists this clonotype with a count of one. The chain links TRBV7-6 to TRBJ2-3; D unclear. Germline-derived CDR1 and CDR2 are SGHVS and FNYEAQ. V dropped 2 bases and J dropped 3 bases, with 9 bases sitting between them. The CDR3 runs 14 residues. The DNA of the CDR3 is TGTGCCAGCAGCTTACAGTTTACGACAGATACGCAGTATTTT. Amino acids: CASSLQFTTDTQYF.

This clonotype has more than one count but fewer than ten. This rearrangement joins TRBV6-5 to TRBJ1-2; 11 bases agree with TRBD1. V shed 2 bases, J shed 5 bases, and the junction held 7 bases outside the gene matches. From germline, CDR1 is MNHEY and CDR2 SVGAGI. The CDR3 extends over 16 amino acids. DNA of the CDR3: TGTGCCAGCAGTTACATCCGGACAGGGGGCTCATATGGCTACACCTTC. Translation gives CASSYIRTGGSYGYTF.

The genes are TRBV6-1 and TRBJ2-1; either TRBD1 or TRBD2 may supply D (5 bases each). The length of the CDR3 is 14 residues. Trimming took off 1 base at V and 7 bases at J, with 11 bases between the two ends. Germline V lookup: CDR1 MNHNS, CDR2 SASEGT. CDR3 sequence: CASSEGGVRNEQFF. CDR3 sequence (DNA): TGTGCCAGCAGTGAAGGAGGGGTCAGGAATGAGCAGTTCTTC.

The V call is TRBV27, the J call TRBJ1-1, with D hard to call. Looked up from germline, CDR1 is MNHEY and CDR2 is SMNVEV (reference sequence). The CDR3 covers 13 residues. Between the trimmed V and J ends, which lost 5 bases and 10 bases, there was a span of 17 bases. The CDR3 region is CASSPIGGSGAFF. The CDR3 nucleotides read TGTGCCAGCAGTCCAATCGGCGGGAGCGGAGCTTTCTTT.

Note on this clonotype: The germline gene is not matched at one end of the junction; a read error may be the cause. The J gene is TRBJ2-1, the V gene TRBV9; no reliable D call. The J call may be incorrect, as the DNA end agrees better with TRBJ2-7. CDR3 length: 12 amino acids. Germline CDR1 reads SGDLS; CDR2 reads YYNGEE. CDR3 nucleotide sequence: TGCACAACATCAAAGACCTACAATGAGCAGTACTTC. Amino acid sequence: CTTSKTYNEQYF.

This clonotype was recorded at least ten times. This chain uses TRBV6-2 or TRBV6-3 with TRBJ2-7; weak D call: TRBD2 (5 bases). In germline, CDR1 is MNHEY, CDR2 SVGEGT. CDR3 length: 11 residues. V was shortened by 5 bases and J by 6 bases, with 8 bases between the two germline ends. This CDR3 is CASSAAGEQYF. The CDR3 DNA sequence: TGTGCCAGCAGTGCGGCGGGCGAGCAGTACTTC.

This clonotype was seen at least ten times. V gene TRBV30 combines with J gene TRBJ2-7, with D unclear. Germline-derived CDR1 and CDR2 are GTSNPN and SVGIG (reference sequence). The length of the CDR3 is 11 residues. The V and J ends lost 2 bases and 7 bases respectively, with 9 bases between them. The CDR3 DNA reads TGTGCCTGGAGTTGGGGTGGGGAGCAGTACTTC. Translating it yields CAWSWGGEQYF.

The DNA for the CDR3 is TGTGCCAGCAGGGATGGGGTTGGGCAAGAGACCCAGTACTTC. This encodes CASRDGVGQETQYF. The chain has TRBV2 and TRBJ2-5; D not certain. Trimming pared 6 bases from V and 2 bases from J, leaving 13 bases between. Germline V gives CDR1 SNHLY, CDR2 FYNNEI. The CDR3 is 14 amino acids. Supplemented by reference TRBV2 and TRBJ2-5, the full variable domain reads EPEVTQTPSHQVTQMGQEVILRCVPISNHLYFYWYRQILGQKVEFLVSFYNNEISEKSEIFDDQFSVERPDGSNFTLKIRSTKLEDSAMYFCASRDGVGQETQYFGPGTRLLVL.

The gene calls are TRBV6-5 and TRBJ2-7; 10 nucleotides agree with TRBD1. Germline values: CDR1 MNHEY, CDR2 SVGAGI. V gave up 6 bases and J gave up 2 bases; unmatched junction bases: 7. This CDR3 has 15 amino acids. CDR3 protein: CASRTRDRGTYEQYF. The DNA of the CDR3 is TGTGCCAGCAGAACCCGGGACAGGGGAACCTACGAGCAGTACTTC.

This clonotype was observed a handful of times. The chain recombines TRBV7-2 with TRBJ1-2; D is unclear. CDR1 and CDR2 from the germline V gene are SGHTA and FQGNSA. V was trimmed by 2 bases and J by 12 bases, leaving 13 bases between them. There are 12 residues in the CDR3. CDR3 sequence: CASSLRSERHTF. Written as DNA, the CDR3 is TGTGCCAGCAGCTTACGTTCGGAGCGACACACCTTC. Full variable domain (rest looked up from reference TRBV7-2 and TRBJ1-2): GAGVSQSPSNKVTEKGKDVELRCDPISGHTALYWYRQSLGQGLEFLIYFQGNSAPDKSGLPSDRFSAERTGGSVSTLTIQRTQQEDSAVYLCASSLRSERHTFGSGTRLTVV.

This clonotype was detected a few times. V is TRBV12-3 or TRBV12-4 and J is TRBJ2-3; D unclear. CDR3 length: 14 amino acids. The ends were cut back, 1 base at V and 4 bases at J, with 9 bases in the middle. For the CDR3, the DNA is TGTGCCAGCAGTTTAGAGGTACAAGCAGATACGCAGTATTTT. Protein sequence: CASSLEVQADTQYF.